This T cell receptor beta chain was identified in a study of T-cell memory formation after mild COVID-19 (dated by TCRdb to about 2021). As for the study more broadly: Most TCR sequence clusters were specific to one of the two donors. In a couple of donors, T-cell clones that expanded and contracted after mild COVID-19 were tracked by sequencing TCRalpha and TCRbeta repertoires over time. Two young, previously healthy adult volunteers made up the cohort, one male and one female.

Ficoll-Paque density gradient centrifugation was used to isolate PBMCs. Broader findings and caveats from the paper: Whether the second-wave clones peaking on day 37 were SARS-CoV-2 specific was not confirmed. Contracting CD4+ clones were located mainly in the CM and EM memory subsets, whereas CD8+ clones were found to be enriched in EMRA. Only two mild cases were covered in the study, and larger cohorts including severe cases with pre-infection samples were considered necessary. The detection of some responding clones in pre-infection memory suggests that pre-existing cross-reactive memory T cells joined the SARS-CoV-2 response. Clones that contracted from day 15 to 85 showed balanced CD4/CD8 phenotypes, whereas a second wave of clones that expanded from day 15 to 37 leaned towards CD4+.

Based on the germline V gene, the CDR1 and CDR2 sequences are SGHRS and YFSETQ. From cysteine to phenylalanine, the CDR3 is 14 amino acids long. Only CDR3 DNA is held: 42 bases, read in frame from base 1. V drops 1 base and J drops 2 bases, leaving 9 bases in between. These reads were obtained on an Illumina NovaSeq 6000. Using 5'RACE with constant-segment primers, TCRalpha and TCRbeta cDNA libraries were constructed, with sample barcodes and unique molecular identifiers added in the process. Trizol reagent was used to extract RNA from every sample. Library amplification was performed in two PCR steps, and a second sample barcode and Illumina TruSeq adapters were introduced in the second step. Sequencing of libraries was performed on an Illumina NovaSeq with 2 x 150 bp paired-end reads. For the original study's pipeline: With migec v1.2.7, reads were demultiplexed and then collapsed into UMI-guided consensus sequences. Using mixcr v2.1.11, UMI consensuses were aligned to TRA and TRB V and J templates and then assembled into clonotypes. Clonotypes were classified as expanded or contracted when called significant by both edgeR and NoisET, with noise models trained on biological replicates. edgeR calls used a false discovery rate-adjusted p below 0.01 and a log2 fold-change threshold of 1. As an exploratory analysis of dynamics, PCA with hierarchical clustering was applied to max-normalized trajectories of the 1000 most abundant clonotypes. Each responding clone was given a CD4 or CD8 phenotype based on the CD4+ and CD8+ repertoires, which had been sequenced separately. TCRdb reprocessing: public reads trimmed at Q25 with fastp, clones called with MiXCR, in-frame beta chains kept. Identical CDR3 protein sequences are pooled into one entry, listed with their most common genes and DNA. TCRdb's processing, not the study's, gives the V and J calls here. Within this sample are about 350,000 distinct CDR3 sequences, with approximately 15% of them counted one time only. The ten most abundant clones make up about 20% of the sample.

A word on this clonotype: The antigen it binds to is not known. No much larger clonotype is one base removed from it; base qualities were not supplied.

Sequencing was performed on PBMCs or a T cell subset sorted from them (not recorded which). The clonotype comes from a man between 18 and 29 years old who had mild COVID-19 (a few samples of this study predate the infection). The sample titles of this study are shuffled in the database, so cell type and time point are left out; the donor was told from shared clones. The sequence links TRBV5-1 to TRBJ1-2, with TRBD1 as a weak D call on 5 bases. The CDR3 protein is CASSLNRPNYGYTF. Read as DNA, the sequence is TGCGCCAGCAGCTTGAACAGGCCGAACTATGGCTACACCTTC.